The rows below give T cell receptor beta chains drawn from one sample of a study of CD8 T cells in ankylosing spondylitis. TCRdb re-analysed the 5' RACE reads in MiXCR, keeping a single row per CDR3 protein. The table records some 180,000 distinct CDR3 sequences, 18% of them present only once. The specimen sequenced was blood, either unsorted or a sorted T cell fraction (not recorded which). The origin of the receptors is a male donor aged 10-29 years with ankylosing spondylitis or in good health (not recorded which). CDR3s include the opening cysteine and the closing phenylalanine or tryptophan. A D gene is named only where the DNA matches it firmly. Not all rows give a size; the values are once, few, many and, for expanded clones, a class.

TRBV19	TRBJ2-1	many	TRBD2	TGTGCCAGTAGCCTACCTACTAGCGGGAGTTCGGCCCATGAGCAGTTCTTC	CASSLPTSGSSAHEQFF
TRBV7-2	TRBJ2-3	-	TRBD1	TGTGCCAGCAGCATCGGGACAGGAGCAGATACGCAGTATTTT	CASSIGTGADTQYF
TRBV7-8	TRBJ2-2	-	-	TGTGCCAGCAGCTTTAGTGGGGGCAGTACCGGGGAGCTGTTTTTT	CASSFSGGSTGELFF
TRBV11-2	TRBJ2-4	many	-	TGTGCCAGCAGCTTGAAGCTCGGTGTGGCAAACATTCAGTACTTC	CASSLKLGVANIQYF
TRBV29-1	TRBJ1-1	many	TRBD1	TGCAGCGTTGAAGGGTGGACAGGGGGAACTGAAGCTTTCTTT	CSVEGWTGGTEAFF
TRBV25-1	TRBJ2-3	many	-	TGTGCCAGCAGATCGACAGCCACAGATACGCAGTATTTT	CASRSTATDTQYF
TRBV20-1	TRBJ2-2	many	TRBD2	TGCAGTGCCGTGCAGGGACTAGCGGGCGGGGAGCTGTTTTTT	CSAVQGLAGGELFF
TRBV6-5	TRBJ1-4	many	-	TGTGCCAGCAGTAGAGGGTCGGGGGTCATTGAAAAACTGTTTTTT	CASSRGSGVIEKLFF
TRBV6-5	TRBJ2-7	-	TRBD1	TGTGCCAGCAGTTACTCGAAATTAGGGACAGGGCCATACTTC	CASSYSKLGTGPYF
TRBV5-5	TRBJ1-5	many	-	TGTGCCAGCAGCCGGAACAGCGATAGCAATCAGCCCCAGCATTTT	CASSRNSDSNQPQHF
TRBV28	TRBJ1-1	many	TRBD1	TGTGCCAGCAAGGGGGCACTGAACACTGAAGCTTTCTTT	CASKGALNTEAFF
TRBV19	TRBJ1-5	once	TRBD1	TGTGCCAGTAGTACGGGGACAGGGTCCCGCAATCAGCCCCAGCATTTT	CASSTGTGSRNQPQHF